The present T cell receptor beta chain was sequenced within a study of CXCR3-negative and CXCR3-positive naive CD8 T cells. General study points: CXCR3-positive naive cells had more hydrophobic TRB CDR3s than CXCR3-negative naive cells.

Of note for this clonotype: As yet, its antigen is unknown.

Naive CD8+ T cells were CD45RO-CCR7+CD27+CD95-. Carrying UMI labels, the TRB cDNA libraries were prepared through 5' RACE. From its re-call of the 5' RACE reads, TCRdb lists each CDR3 protein once, without DNA. The sample totals over 50,000 distinct CDR3 sequences. CDR1 and CDR2 from the germline V gene are MDHEN and SYDVKM. The CDR3 has 12 residues. This TCR was sampled from a human donor in good health. Some clones in this sample may be carry-over from other donors' samples. V gene TRBV28 combines with J gene TRBJ1-1; with no DNA, the TCRdb D assignment of TRBD1 cannot be verified. Sequenced sample: naive CXCR3+ CD8+ T cells from blood. Subset denoted: CD45RO-CCR7+CD27+CD95- naive CD8+ T cells expressing CXCR3 (TNR3+). The CDR3 protein is CASSFGTLEAFF.